The 12 T cell receptor beta chains listed next were all sequenced from one sample in a study of cytomegalovirus exposure and HLA in healthy donors. Vbeta (60) and Jbeta (13) primers were used in the PCR. Libraries were prepared by immunoSEQ multiplex PCR; TCRdb keeps only in-frame clonotypes and omits some of them. The sample lists roughly 120,000 clones; about 81% were seen once. Source material: PBMCs. The receptors stem from a woman aged 30 to 39 in good health and CMV-seronegative.

V gene TRBV7-9 combines with J gene TRBJ2-7; D may be TRBD1 (6 bases). CDR1 and CDR2 from the germline V gene are SEHNR and FQNEAQ (reference sequence). The CDR3 consists of 14 residues. The CDR3 nucleotides are TGTTCCACATCGGGACAATCATCCCAATACGAGCAGTACTTC. Its protein is CSTSGQSSQYEQYF.

The rearrangement joins TRBV7-9 to TRBJ2-1; possibly TRBD1 for D (6 bases). Germline lookup yields CDR1 SEHNR and CDR2 FQNEAQ (reference sequence). V was shortened by 6 bases and J by 4 bases, with 16 bases between the two germline ends. The CDR3 runs 15 residues. CDR3 DNA: TGTGCCAGCAGTCCAAAGGGGGTCAGATACAATGAGCAGTTCTTC. Its translation is CASSPKGVRYNEQFF.

This sequence joins TRBV30 and TRBJ1-6; the D is unclear. The CDR3 loop spans 17 amino acids. Germline-derived CDR1 and CDR2 are GTSNPN and SVGIG (reference sequence). V was pared by 1 base and J by 2 bases, with 15 bases between. As DNA, the CDR3 is TGTGCCTGGAGTGCCCGGGGATGGGCTCCCTATAATTCACCCCTCCACTTT. It encodes CAWSARGWAPYNSPLHF.

The chain employs TRBV30 and TRBJ2-5; the match to TRBD2 covers 12 bases. This CDR3 is 15 amino acids long. Germline CDR1 reads GTSNPN; CDR2 reads SVGIG (reference sequence). After removal of 3 bases from V and 5 bases from J, the junction contained 7 bases not matched to a gene. The CDR3 DNA reads as TGTGCCTGGAGCCCCGGACTAGCGGGGCTTGAGACCCAGTACTTC. Protein: CAWSPGLAGLETQYF.

The V gene is TRBV4-3, the J gene TRBJ2-2; D is uncertain. V was clipped by 1 base and J by 7 bases, with 16 bases between them. The CDR3 is made up of 16 amino acids. The germline gives CDR1 LGHNA, CDR2 YSLEER. The CDR3 sequence: CASSQAPPLSGGELFF. As DNA, the CDR3 is TGCGCCAGCAGCCAAGCCCCTCCTCTCTCCGGCGGGGAGCTGTTTTTT.

The chain links TRBV28 to TRBJ2-7; D unresolved. The CDR3 has 11 residues. Trimming shortened V by 3 bases and J by 3 bases, and 3 bases separated the two germline ends. Germline CDR1 MDHEN, CDR2 SYDVKM. The CDR3 DNA sequence: TGTGCCAGCAGTTTCCGCTACGAGCAGTACTTC. It is translated as CASSFRYEQYF. Full variable domain (remainder filled in from reference TRBV28 and TRBJ2-7): DVKVTQSSRYLVKRTGEKVFLECVQDMDHENMFWYRQDPGLGLRLIYFSYDVKMKEKGDIPEGYSVSREKKERFSLILESASTNQTSMYLCASSFRYEQYFGPGTRLTVT.

The gene calls are TRBV19 and TRBJ2-7; 9 nucleotides match TRBD2. CDR1 is LNHDA and CDR2 is SQIVND in the germline V gene (reference sequence). J was trimmed by 4 bases and V by 10 bases; bases with no gene match: 11. The CDR3 has 14 residues. The CDR3 protein is CATKAGGASYEQYF. In DNA, the CDR3 is TGTGCCACTAAAGCGGGAGGAGCATCTTACGAGCAGTACTTC. The entire variable domain, with the rest obtained from reference TRBV19 and TRBJ2-7, is as follows: DGGITQSPKYLFRKEGQNVTLSCEQNLNHDAMYWYRQDPGQGLRLIYYSQIVNDFQKGDIAEGYSVSREKKESFPLTVTSAQKNPTAFYLCATKAGGASYEQYFGPGTRLTVT.

This sequence joins TRBV5-3 and TRBJ1-3, with D hard to call. TRBV5-3 has ORF status, its function being uncertain. This CDR3 has 14 amino acids. V dropped 4 bases and J dropped 2 bases, with 10 bases sitting between them. DNA of the CDR3: TGTGCCAGAAGCGGGGAGAAGACTGGAAACACCATATATTTT. This codes for CARSGEKTGNTIYF.

The chain is built from TRBV10-3 and TRBJ2-5; possible D gene TRBD2, 7 bases. The CDR3 sequence is 13 residues long. Germline lookup yields CDR1 ENHRY and CDR2 SYGVKD. The V gene lost 9 bases and the J gene lost 1 base, with 12 bases spanning the gap. The CDR3 DNA reads TGTGCCATAAAGGGGGGGGCCCAAGAGACCCAGTACTTC. This codes for CAIKGGAQETQYF.

This chain uses TRBV7-8 with TRBJ2-2; 8 bases are shared with TRBD2. The V gene's germline CDR1 is SGHVS and CDR2 FQNEAQ. After removal of 5 bases from V and 2 bases from J, the junction contained 10 bases not matched to a gene. The CDR3 length is 17 residues. CDR3 in DNA: TGTGCCAGCAGCCCCCGGGGTAGCGGGATCAACACCGGGGAGCTGTTTTTT. It translates to CASSPRGSGINTGELFF. The variable domain in full, completed from reference TRBV7-8 and TRBJ2-2, reads GAGVSQSPRYKVAKRGQDVALRCDPISGHVSLFWYQQALGQGPEFLTYFQNEAQLDKSGLPSDRFFAERPEGSVSTLKIQRTQQEDSAVYLCASSPRGSGINTGELFFGEGSRLTVL.

This clone has a handful of counts. V usage is TRBV30 and J usage is TRBJ2-7, with TRBD1 identical over 9 bases. The germline gives CDR1 GTSNPN, CDR2 SVGIG (reference sequence). CDR3 size: 14 residues. V trimming: 5 bases; J trimming: 3 bases; junction bases outside the gene matches: 8. The CDR3: CAWRTGTGLYEQYF. CDR3 nucleotides: TGTGCCTGGCGGACCGGGACAGGGCTCTACGAGCAGTACTTC.

V and J are TRBV5-6 and TRBJ2-7; weak D call: TRBD2 (5 bases). Between the trimmed V and J ends, which lost 4 bases and 6 bases, there was a span of 8 bases. Germline lookup yields CDR1 SGHDT and CDR2 YYEEEE. This CDR3 has 11 residues. The CDR3 DNA reads TGTGCCAGCAGCGCCGGAGGCGAGCAGTACTTC. Translating it yields CASSAGGEQYF. Based on the CDR3 plus reference TRBV5-6 and TRBJ2-7, the full variable domain is DAGVTQSPTHLIKTRGQQVTLRCSPKSGHDTVSWYQQALGQGPQFIFQYYEEEERQRGNFPDRFSGHQFPNYSSELNVNALLLGDSALYLCASSAGGEQYFGPGTRLTVT.